This TCR beta chain is drawn from a study of cytomegalovirus exposure and HLA in healthy donors. Findings and caveats of the study: Per a prior analysis, the majority of TCR beta V segments were productive roughly 90% or roughly 30% of the time. The study carried out a later analysis of TCR beta sequences. It associated some 18,000 of them with specific HLA alleles at a false discovery rate of 0.05. Researchers had no immune exposure information except CMV serostatus available.

Amplification used 60 Vbeta primers and 13 Jbeta primers. The method was immunoSEQ multiplex PCR; TCRdb's version includes in-frame clones alone and lacks a portion of them. The table has 90,000 to 100,000 clones, 65% seen once. Germline CDR1 reads SGDLS; CDR2 reads YYNGEE. J gave up 2 bases and V 4 bases, and 6 bases lay outside the gene matches. There are 15 residues in the CDR3. To note about this clone: Its cognate antigen is unknown.

The TCR sequence derives from a boy younger than 18 in good health and CMV-seropositive. Sequenced sample: PBMCs. The chain couples TRBV9 to TRBJ2-7; the match to TRBD2 covers 10 bases. CDR3 sequence: CASSPHSGGPYEQYF. The CDR3 bases are TGTGCCAGCAGCCCACATAGCGGGGGGCCCTACGAGCAGTACTTC.